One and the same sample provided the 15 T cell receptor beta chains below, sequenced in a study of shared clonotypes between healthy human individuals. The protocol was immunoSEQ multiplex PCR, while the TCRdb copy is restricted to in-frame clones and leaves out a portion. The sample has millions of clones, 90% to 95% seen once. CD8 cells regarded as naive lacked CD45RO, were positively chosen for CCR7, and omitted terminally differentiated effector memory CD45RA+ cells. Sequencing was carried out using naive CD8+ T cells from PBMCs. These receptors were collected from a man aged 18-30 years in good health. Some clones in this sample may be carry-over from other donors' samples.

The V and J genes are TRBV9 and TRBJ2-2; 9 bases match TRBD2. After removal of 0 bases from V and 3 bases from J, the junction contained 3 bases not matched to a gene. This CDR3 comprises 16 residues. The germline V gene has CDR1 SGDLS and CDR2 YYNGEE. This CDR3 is CASSVEREDYTGELFF. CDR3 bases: TGTGCCAGCAGCGTAGAGCGGGAGGATTACACCGGGGAGCTGTTTTTT.

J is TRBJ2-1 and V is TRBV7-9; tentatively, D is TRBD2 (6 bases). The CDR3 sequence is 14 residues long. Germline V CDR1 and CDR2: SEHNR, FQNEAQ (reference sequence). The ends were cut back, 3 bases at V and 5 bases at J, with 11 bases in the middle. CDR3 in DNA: TGTGCCAGCAGCTTTCTAGCGACCCACAATGAGCAGTTCTTC. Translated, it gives CASSFLATHNEQFF.

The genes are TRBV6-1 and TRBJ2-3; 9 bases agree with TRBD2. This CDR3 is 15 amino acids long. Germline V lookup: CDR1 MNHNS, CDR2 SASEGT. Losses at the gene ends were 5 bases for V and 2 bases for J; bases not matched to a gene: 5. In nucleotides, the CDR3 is TGTGCCAGCAGTTTAGGGACTAGCTTCACAGATACGCAGTATTTT. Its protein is CASSLGTSFTDTQYF.

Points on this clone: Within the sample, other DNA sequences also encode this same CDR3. Here the CDR3 DNA reads TGTGCCAGCAGCTTAGGGAGGAATGAGCAGTTCTTC. This encodes CASSLGRNEQFF. The chain couples TRBV7-9 to TRBJ2-1; tentative D call: TRBD2 (5 bases). CDR3 length: 12 residues. Germline V gene data show CDR1 as SEHNR and CDR2 as FQNEAQ (reference sequence). The V and J ends lost 1 base and 7 bases respectively, with 5 bases between them.

The CDR3 is CASRKLTLAGVRSSMGYNEQFF. CDR3 coding DNA: TGTGCCAGCAGGAAACTTACCCTAGCGGGAGTTAGGAGTAGTATGGGGTACAATGAGCAGTTCTTC. V gene TRBV28 combines with J gene TRBJ2-1, with 10 nucleotides matching TRBD2. The CDR3 spans 22 residues. In germline, CDR1 is MDHEN, CDR2 SYDVKM. V dropped 6 bases and J dropped 4; count of bases not matched to a gene: 27.

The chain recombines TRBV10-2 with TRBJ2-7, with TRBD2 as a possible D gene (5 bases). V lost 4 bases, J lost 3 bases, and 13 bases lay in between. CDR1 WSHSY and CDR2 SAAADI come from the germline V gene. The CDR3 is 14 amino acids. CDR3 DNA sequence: TGCGCCAGCAGTGTTTGGGAGCGAGTCTACGAGCAGTACTTC. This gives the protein CASSVWERVYEQYF.

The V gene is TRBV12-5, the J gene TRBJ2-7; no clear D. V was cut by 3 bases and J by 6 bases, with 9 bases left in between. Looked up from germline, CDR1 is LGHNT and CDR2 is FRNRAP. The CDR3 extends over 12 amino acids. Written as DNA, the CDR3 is TGTGCTAGTGGTTTCGGGTTGTCCGAGCAGTACTTC. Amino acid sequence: CASGFGLSEQYF.

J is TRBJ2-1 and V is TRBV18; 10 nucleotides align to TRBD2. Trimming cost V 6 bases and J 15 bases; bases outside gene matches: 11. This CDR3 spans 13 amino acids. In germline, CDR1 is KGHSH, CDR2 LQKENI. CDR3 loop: CASSPEAGGPLFF. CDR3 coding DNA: TGTGCCAGCTCCCCGGAAGCGGGAGGGCCTTTGTTCTTC.

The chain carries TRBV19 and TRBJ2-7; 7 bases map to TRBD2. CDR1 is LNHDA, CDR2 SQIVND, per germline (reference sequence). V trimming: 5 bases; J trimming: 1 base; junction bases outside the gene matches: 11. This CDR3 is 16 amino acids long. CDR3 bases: TGTGCCAGTAGTTTGGTAGCGGGCAGACTTTCCTACGAGCAGTACTTC. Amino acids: CASSLVAGRLSYEQYF.

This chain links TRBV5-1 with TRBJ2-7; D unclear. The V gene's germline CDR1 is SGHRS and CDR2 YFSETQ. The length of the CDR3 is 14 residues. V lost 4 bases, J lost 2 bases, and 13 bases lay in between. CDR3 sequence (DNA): TGCGCCAGCAGCATGGACCTGGCCCCCTACGAGCAGTACTTC. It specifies CASSMDLAPYEQYF. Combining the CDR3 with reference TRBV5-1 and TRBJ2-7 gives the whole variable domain KAGVTQTPRYLIKTRGQQVTLSCSPISGHRSVSWYQQTPGQGLQFLFEYFSETQRNKGNFPGRFSGRQFSNSRSEMNVSTLELGDSALYLCASSMDLAPYEQYFGPGTRLTVT.

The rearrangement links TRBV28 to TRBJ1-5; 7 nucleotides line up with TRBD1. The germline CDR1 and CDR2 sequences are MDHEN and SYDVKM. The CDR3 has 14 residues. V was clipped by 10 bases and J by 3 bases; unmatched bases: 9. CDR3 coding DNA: TGTGCCATCACTCGGGGACAGCCCAATCAGCCCCAGCATTTT. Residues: CAITRGQPNQPQHF.

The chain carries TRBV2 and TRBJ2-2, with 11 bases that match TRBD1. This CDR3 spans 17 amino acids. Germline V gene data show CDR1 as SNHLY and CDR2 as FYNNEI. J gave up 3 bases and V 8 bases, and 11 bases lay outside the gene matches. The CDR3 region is CASGVVRTGGHTGELFF. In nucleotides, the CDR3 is TGTGCCAGCGGAGTGGTGAGGACAGGGGGCCACACCGGGGAGCTGTTTTTT.

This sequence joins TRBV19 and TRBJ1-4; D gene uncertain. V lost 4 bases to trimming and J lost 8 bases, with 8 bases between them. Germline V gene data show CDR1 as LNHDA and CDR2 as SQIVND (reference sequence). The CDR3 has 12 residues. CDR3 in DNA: TGTGCCAGTAGTACCCCCGGGGAAAAACTGTTTTTT. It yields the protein CASSTPGEKLFF.

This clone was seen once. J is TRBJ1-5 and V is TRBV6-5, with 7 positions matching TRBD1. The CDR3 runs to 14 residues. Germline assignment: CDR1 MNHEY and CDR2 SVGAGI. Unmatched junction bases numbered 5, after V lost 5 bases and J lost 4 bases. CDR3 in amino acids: CASSLDRLNQPQHF. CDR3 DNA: TGTGCCAGCAGTCTGGACAGGTTGAATCAGCCCCAGCATTTT.

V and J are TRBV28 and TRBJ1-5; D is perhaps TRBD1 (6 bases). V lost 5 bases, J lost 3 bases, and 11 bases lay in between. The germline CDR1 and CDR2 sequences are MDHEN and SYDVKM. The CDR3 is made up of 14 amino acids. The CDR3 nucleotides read TGTGCCAGCAGTCCTCAGGGGTTCAATCAGCCCCAGCATTTT. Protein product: CASSPQGFNQPQHF.